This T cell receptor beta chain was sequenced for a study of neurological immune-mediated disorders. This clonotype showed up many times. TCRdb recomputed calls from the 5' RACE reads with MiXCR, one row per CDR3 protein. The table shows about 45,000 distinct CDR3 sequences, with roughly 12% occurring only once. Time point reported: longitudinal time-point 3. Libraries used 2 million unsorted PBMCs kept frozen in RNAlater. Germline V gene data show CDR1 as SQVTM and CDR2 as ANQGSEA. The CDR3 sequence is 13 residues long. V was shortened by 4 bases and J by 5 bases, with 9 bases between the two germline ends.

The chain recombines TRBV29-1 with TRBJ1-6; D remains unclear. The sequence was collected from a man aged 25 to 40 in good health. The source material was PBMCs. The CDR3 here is CSVVEGDNSPLHF. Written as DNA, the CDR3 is TGCAGCGTTGTGGAGGGAGATAATTCACCCCTCCACTTT.